This T cell receptor (beta chain) was captured by sequencing in a study of blood T cell repertoires in COVID-19. Study as a whole: The study drew acute and convalescent COVID-19 samples from the United States, Italy and Spain. Nucleic acid was either cDNA or gDNA, and it came from T cells, B-cell-depleted T cells, or PBMCs.

The V gene's germline CDR1 is GTSNPN and CDR2 SVGIG (reference sequence). This CDR3 contains 13 residues. V gave up 2 bases and J gave up 3 bases, with 11 bases separating them. In the original workflow: By means of reference gene primer amplification, nucleated cell counts were estimated. Generated by immunoSEQ multiplex PCR, the TCRdb table keeps only in-frame clones and is missing some. Clonal size and the V and J genes are those of that table, whereas D and trimming came from the DNA. The sample consists of 200,000 to 250,000 clones, roughly four fifths of them appearing once. This clonotype was obtained from a woman between 45 and 65 years old with acute or convalescent COVID-19. Material: peripheral blood. The chain recombines TRBV30 with TRBJ2-7, with no clear D. In DNA form, the CDR3 reads TGTGCCTGGAGTTTGGAGCGTATCTACGAGCAGTACTTC. Residues: CAWSLERIYEQYF.